This T cell receptor beta chain was observed in a study of blood T cells in healthy people across ages. The germline CDR1 and CDR2 sequences are MNHEY and SVGAGI. The CDR3 runs to 14 residues. A second PCR, run for about 7 to 11 cycles, used a sample-barcoded 5' primer plus a J-beta primer mix. From the 5' RACE reads, TCRdb called clonotypes with MiXCR, one entry per CDR3 protein. The table lists about 720,000 distinct CDR3 sequences, 25% of them singletons. These data were likewise used in another study, on T cells of mothers and their children. That paper adds: Study donors consisted of a few healthy Caucasian mothers and their six children. Sequencing returned over 9 million TCR beta CDR3 reads per mother and about 2.9 million per child. Related mother-child pairs shared slightly more overlap than unrelated pairs, but the difference was non-significant. Detection of persistent microchimeric T cell clones did not occur.

The chain recombines TRBV6-5 with TRBJ2-5; D may match TRBD1 or TRBD2 (6 bases each). The J call may be in error: the DNA end matches TRBJ2-1 better. This TCR was recovered from a boy between 10 and 17 years old in good health. Sequencing used blood. The CDR3, as DNA: TGTGCCAGCGCCCTTATGAGGGGGGACAATGAGCAGTTCTTC. Amino acid sequence: CASALMRGDNEQFF.